Described below is a single TCR beta chain sequence and its context. The sample holds many counts of this clonotype. Its antigen specificity is not known. Base qualities are not at hand, and no much larger clone is one base apart. This record comes from a study of T cells in Graves' hyperthyroidism and ophthalmopathy (dated by TCRdb to the late 2010s). Describing the broader study: Peripheral blood was collected at initial diagnosis, before any treatment. TCR V-J signatures able to tell the groups apart were searched for in a discovery cohort of 90 to 100 patients, of whom more than 40 had Graves' ophthalmopathy and 55 to 65 had stable Graves' hyperthyroidism. Prospective prediction of ophthalmopathy was tested in an independent validation cohort of some 20 hyperthyroidism patients and 15 to 17 patients who later progressed to ophthalmopathy. The roughly 94 discovery patients were randomly split 7:3 into training and test sets. In roughly six Graves' hyperthyroidism patients, the study also compared T-cell repertoires from thyroid tissue with T-cell repertoires from blood. After blood sampling, hyperthyroidism patients were treated with methimazole at a starting dose of 30 mg daily, and ophthalmopathy patients were treated with high-dose intravenous methylprednisolone. TCR Vbeta CDR3 sequencing of 120 to 150 peripheral blood samples (under 45 ophthalmopathy, 75 hyperthyroidism and some 17 progressor patients) is reported in the paper.

General study outcomes and caveats: In cross-validation, a model built on a 13 V-J signature told ophthalmopathy apart from stable hyperthyroidism with 85% to 90% sensitivity and approximately 81% specificity, and in testing the same model reached 80%/75%. No statistical method was used to fix the sample size in advance, and group allocation was not hidden from the investigators. In validation, progression to ophthalmopathy was predicted by the model with about 70% sensitivity and roughly 72% specificity, a median of around 6.5 months before onset. Most expanded thyroid clonotypes (frequency above 0.001) were also detected in blood, suggesting blood repertoires may reflect thyroid immune responses.

The TCR beta CDR3 regions were amplified from the RNA transcripts. A first-round RT-PCR of the TCR CDR3 used the HTBI primer set with the Qiagen OneStep RT-PCR kit. A second multiplex PCR round built the libraries, followed by size selection and purification. Paired-end sequencing of the libraries was performed with 100 bp reads on an Illumina HiSeq2000. The paper's processing steps were these. SOAPnuke was used to process the raw data, removing reads that contained adapters or uncalled bases, had a mean Phred below 15, or lacked an exact match to the constant primer or identifier. High-quality paired reads were merged using COPE v1.2.5, and each unique nucleotide sequence was defined as a clonotype. Clonotypes were aligned to IMGT TRBV, TRBD and TRBJ reference segments using MiTCR v1.1. The analysis included only V-J combinations with a frequency above 0.0001, which together covered 99% to 99.2% of the repertoires. The TCS score was defined as F50 (clonal expansion) divided by E x V (chaos), with BLOSUM62-based TCRdist calculated between CDR3 peptides within each V-J. Welch's t-statistics and random forest reduced fewer than 550 V-J features to roughly 13, which were used in a naive Bayes classifier (R e1071). In-frame beta chains were kept once TCRdb had trimmed the public reads at Q25 with fastp and called clones with MiXCR. Under each unique CDR3 protein, matching rows form one entry showing the most common genes and DNA. TCRdb, not the original authors, processed these V and J calls. Recorded for this sample are 310,000 or so distinct CDR3 sequences; about 17% of them occurred a single time. The top ten clones comprise less than 70% of the sample.

Ophthalmopathy patients had moderately to severely active disease, with a Clinical Activity Score of 3 or more, a NOSPECS grade of 4 or more, and a disease duration of less than 3 months. The study excluded patients with uncontrolled infections, other autoimmune diseases, pregnancy or lactation. Diagnoses relied on clinical symptoms, serum thyroxine and TRAb, thyroid ultrasound and orbital computed tomography. PBMCs were separated from approximately 9.9 ml of fresh peripheral blood using Ficoll-Paque density gradient centrifugation. Trizol reagent was used to extract total RNA, and RNA quality was then checked on an Agilent 2100 Bioanalyzer. The CDR3 runs 18 amino acids, cysteine and phenylalanine included. Only the CDR3 part of the read is kept: 54 bases, read in frame from the first base. The germline V gene encodes CDR1 KGHSH and CDR2 LQKENI. V is clipped by 2 bases and J by 5 bases, and the sequence between their germline boundaries is 25 bases long.

The sample comprised blood. The TCR was taken from a woman aged 60 to 75 with Graves' ophthalmopathy. The chain is encoded by TRBV18 joined to TRBJ2-7; the D gene is perhaps TRBD2, from 6 matching bases. Here the CDR3 is given as CASSPARSSRRGWHEQYF. The DNA reads as follows: TGTGCCAGCTCACCAGCCCGGTCCAGCAGGAGGGGTTGGCACGAGCAGTACTTC.